This T cell receptor beta chain was sequenced for a study of OX40 agonist ivuxolimab in advanced cancers. Study overall: The dose-escalation cohort was roughly 83% male, with a mean age of about 60 years, ranging about 20 to 79. Study outcomes and limitations: Expanded clones belonging to CD8+ T cells outnumbered, on average, those of CD4+.

Worth noting for this clone: Its antigen is not known.

Profiled with immunoSEQ multiplex PCR; TCRdb holds only in-frame clones, not every one. The sample holds about 89,000 clones, approximately 91% seen once. Per the germline V gene, CDR1 is SGHTA and CDR2 is FQGNSA. Losses at the gene ends were 3 bases for V and 8 bases for J; bases not matched to a gene: 7. The CDR3 is made up of 15 amino acids. The sequencing here drew on CD4+ or CD8+ T cells sorted from blood, taken in a trial of the OX40 agonist ivuxolimab. The chain links TRBV7-2 to TRBJ1-4; 9 bases agree with TRBD1. This receptor was identified in an adult with an advanced solid tumor such as melanoma, head and neck, liver or kidney cancer. The chain's CDR3 is CASSLSTGGGEKLFF. The DNA for the CDR3 is TGTGCCAGCAGCTTGTCGACAGGGGGAGGAGAAAAACTGTTTTTT. Looking up the rest from reference TRBV7-2 and TRBJ1-4 gives the full variable domain: GAGVSQSPSNKVTEKGKDVELRCDPISGHTALYWYRQSLGQGLEFLIYFQGNSAPDKSGLPSDRFSAERTGGSVSTLTIQRTQQEDSAVYLCASSLSTGGGEKLFFGSGTQLSVL.